This entry describes one T cell receptor (beta chain). Its matching antigen is unknown. The data derive from a study of cytomegalovirus exposure and HLA in healthy donors. At the level of the study: Approximately 180 million T cells yielded roughly 120 million unique TCR beta sequences in earlier analysis.

The PCR employed 60 Vbeta primers together with 13 Jbeta primers. Some clones are missing from TCRdb's copy, which holds only in-frame ones; the method was immunoSEQ multiplex PCR. The sample yields around 130,000 clones, about 8% seen once. Findings and caveats of the study: In all likelihood, a cluster of highly shared sequence variants was a sequencing artifact. Confirmation in vitro established that three CMV-associated chains were specific for CMV antigens. A later analysis associated 16,951 TCR beta sequences with HLA alleles at a 0.05 false discovery rate.

Sequencing was carried out using PBMCs. The sequence was obtained from a woman aged 40 to 55 in good health and CMV-seropositive.

The chain's CDR3 is CASRRRQGDSPLHF. The CDR3 DNA follows: TGTGCCAGCCGACGTAGACAGGGGGATTCACCCCTCCACTTT. The chain has TRBV28 and TRBJ1-6; 9 bases are shared with TRBD1. The germline V gene encodes CDR1 MDHEN and CDR2 SYDVKM. The CDR3 covers 14 residues. The ends lost 8 bases at V and 8 bases at J; junction bases unmatched: 7.